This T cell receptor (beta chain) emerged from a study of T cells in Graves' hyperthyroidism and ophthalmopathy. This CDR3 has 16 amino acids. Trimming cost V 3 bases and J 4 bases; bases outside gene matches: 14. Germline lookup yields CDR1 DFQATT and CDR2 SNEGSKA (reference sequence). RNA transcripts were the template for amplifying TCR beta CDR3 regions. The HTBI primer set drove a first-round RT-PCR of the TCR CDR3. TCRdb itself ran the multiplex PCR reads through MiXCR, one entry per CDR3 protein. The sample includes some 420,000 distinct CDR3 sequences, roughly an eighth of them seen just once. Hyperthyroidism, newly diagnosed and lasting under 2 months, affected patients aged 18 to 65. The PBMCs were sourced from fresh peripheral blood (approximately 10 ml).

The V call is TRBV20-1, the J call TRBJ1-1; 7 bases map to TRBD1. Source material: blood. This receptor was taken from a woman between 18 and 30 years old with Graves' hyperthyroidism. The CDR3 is CSASWAPGTAPTEAFF. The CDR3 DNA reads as TGCAGTGCTAGTTGGGCCCCCGGGACAGCTCCCACTGAAGCTTTCTTT.